Listed below are T cell receptor beta chains from one sample, sequenced in a study of early T cells in non-severe SARS-CoV-2 infection. TCRdb itself ran the 5' RACE reads through MiXCR, one entry per CDR3 protein. This repertoire shows tens of thousands of distinct CDR3 sequences, over 3.5% found once; its top ten account for over 8%. The material sequenced was whole blood. These receptors originate from an adult who was a healthcare worker with PCR-confirmed SARS-CoV-2 infection or an uninfected control (not recorded which). The conserved cysteine and the conserved F or W are not part of the CDR3 here.

v_gene	j_gene	CDR3aa
TRBV5-1	TRBJ2-7	ASSLSGGSLYEQY
TRBV7-2	TRBJ2-7	ASSGRTAYEQY
TRBV20-1	TRBJ1-2	SASGRQGDYGYT
TRBV7-3	TRBJ2-1	ASSPTSGKRDDNEQF
TRBV18	TRBJ1-1	ASSPPAQNTEAF
TRBV2	TRBJ2-1	ASSVAIYNEQF
TRBV27	TRBJ1-4	ASSFYRGMGTNEKLF
TRBV4-3	TRBJ2-7	ASSQGGGAYEQY
TRBV6-6	TRBJ2-1	ASSEDRTSYNEQF
TRBV4-3	TRBJ2-1	ASSPRAAGAGNEQF
TRBV29-1	TRBJ2-2	SVEDRAGETGELF
TRBV7-9	TRBJ2-1	ASSQRTGGYNEQF
TRBV19	TRBJ2-1	ASKGGAVSYNEQF
TRBV13	TRBJ2-7	ASSYLSGKPYEQY
TRBV6-5	TRBJ1-6	ASSYSISGQGLNSPLH
TRBV6-1	TRBJ1-4	ASSESGPMREKLF
TRBV29-1	TRBJ1-2	SVEGTGGGYGYT
TRBV7-2	TRBJ1-2	ASSEGDRFGYGYT
TRBV28	TRBJ2-7	ASSLGPSYEQY
TRBV3-1	TRBJ1-1	ASSQTGGEAF
TRBV7-9	TRBJ2-3	ASSLDTSRTSTDTQY
TRBV12-3/TRBV12-4	TRBJ2-3	ASSLGVVSDTQY
TRBV20-1	TRBJ2-2	SARDPRGDGTGELF
TRBV11-1	TRBJ2-6	ASSFFRGGITGANVLT
TRBV3-1	TRBJ2-7	ASSQDGGSGQY
TRBV6-2/TRBV6-3	TRBJ1-1	ASSYGSNTEAF
TRBV14	TRBJ2-2	ASSPRLANTGELF